This TCR beta chain was identified during a study of blood T cell repertoires in COVID-19. Background on the study: T cells, B-cell-depleted T cells, or PBMCs provided the cDNA or gDNA that served as material.

Resolution of symptoms, clearance, or two negative PCRs was present in recovered Cohort 3 donors. Per the germline V gene, CDR1 is SGHRS and CDR2 is YFSETQ. This CDR3 spans 15 amino acids. Trimming at V came to 2 bases and at J to 4 bases, leaving 3 bases not matched to a gene. Using immunoSEQ multiplex PCR, the repertoire was profiled, and TCRdb retains in-frame clones only, with some absent. The sample has 300,000 or so clones, approximately 84% seen once; the top ten hold 1%. Sequenced sample: PBMCs or T cells enriched from blood (not recorded which). This chain joins TRBV5-1 and TRBJ2-2; 9 nucleotides agree with TRBD1. This clonotype was obtained from a woman under 40 who had recovered from COVID-19. The CDR3 loop reads CASSLLGQGTGELFF. DNA of the CDR3: TGCGCCAGCAGCTTATTGGGACAGGGCACCGGGGAGCTGTTTTTT. The complete variable domain, with remaining parts taken from reference TRBV5-1 and TRBJ2-2, reads KAGVTQTPRYLIKTRGQQVTLSCSPISGHRSVSWYQQTPGQGLQFLFEYFSETQRNKGNFPGRFSGRQFSNSRSEMNVSTLELGDSALYLCASSLLGQGTGELFFGEGSRLTVL.